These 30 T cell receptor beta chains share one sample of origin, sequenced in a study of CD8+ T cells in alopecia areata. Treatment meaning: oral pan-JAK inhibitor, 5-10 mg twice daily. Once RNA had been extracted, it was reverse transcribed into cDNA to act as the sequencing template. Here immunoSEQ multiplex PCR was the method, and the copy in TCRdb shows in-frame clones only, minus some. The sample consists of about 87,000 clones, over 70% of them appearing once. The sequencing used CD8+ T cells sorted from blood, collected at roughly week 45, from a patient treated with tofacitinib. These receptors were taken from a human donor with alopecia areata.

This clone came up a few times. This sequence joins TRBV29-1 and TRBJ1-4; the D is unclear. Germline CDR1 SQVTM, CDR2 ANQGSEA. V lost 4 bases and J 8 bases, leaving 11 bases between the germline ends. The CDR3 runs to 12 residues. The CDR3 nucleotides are TGCAGCGTTGTAGGGTCGGGCGAAAAACTGTTTTTT. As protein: CSVVGSGEKLFF.

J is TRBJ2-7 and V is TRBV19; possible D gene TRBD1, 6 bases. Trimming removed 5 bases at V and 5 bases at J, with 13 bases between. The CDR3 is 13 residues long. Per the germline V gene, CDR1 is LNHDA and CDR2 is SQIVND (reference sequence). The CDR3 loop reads CASSVFTGNEQYF. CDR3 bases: TGTGCCAGTAGTGTCTTCACAGGGAACGAGCAGTACTTC.

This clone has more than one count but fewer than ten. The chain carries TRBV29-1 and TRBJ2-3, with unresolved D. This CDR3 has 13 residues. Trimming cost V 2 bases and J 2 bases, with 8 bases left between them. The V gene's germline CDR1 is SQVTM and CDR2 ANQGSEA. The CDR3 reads CSVEFQNTDTQYF. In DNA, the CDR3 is TGCAGCGTTGAATTCCAGAACACAGATACGCAGTATTTT.

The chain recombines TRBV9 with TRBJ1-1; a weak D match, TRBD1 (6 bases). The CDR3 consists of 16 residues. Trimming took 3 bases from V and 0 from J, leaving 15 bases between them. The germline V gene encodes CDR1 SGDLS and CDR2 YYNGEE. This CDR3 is CASSGLGGLLNTEAFF. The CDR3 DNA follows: TGTGCCAGCAGCGGATTAGGGGGACTGCTGAACACTGAAGCTTTCTTT.

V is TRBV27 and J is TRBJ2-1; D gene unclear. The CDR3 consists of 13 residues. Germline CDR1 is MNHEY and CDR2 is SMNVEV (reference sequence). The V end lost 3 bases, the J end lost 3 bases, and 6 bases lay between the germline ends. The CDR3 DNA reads TGTGCCAGCAGTTTGTACGGCTACAATGAGCAGTTCTTC. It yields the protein CASSLYGYNEQFF.

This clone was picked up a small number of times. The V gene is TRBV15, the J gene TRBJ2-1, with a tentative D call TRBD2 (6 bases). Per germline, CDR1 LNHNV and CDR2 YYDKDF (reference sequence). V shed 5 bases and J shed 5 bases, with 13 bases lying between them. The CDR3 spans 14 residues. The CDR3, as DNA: TGTGCCACCAGCTGGGGCGGGGAAAACAATGAGCAGTTCTTC. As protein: CATSWGGENNEQFF.

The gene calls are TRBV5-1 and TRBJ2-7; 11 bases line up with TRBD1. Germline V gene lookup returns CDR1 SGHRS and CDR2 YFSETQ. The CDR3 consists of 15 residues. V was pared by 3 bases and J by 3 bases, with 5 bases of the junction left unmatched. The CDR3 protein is CASSWGTGGYYEQYF. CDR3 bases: TGCGCCAGCAGCTGGGGGACAGGGGGTTACTACGAGCAGTACTTC.

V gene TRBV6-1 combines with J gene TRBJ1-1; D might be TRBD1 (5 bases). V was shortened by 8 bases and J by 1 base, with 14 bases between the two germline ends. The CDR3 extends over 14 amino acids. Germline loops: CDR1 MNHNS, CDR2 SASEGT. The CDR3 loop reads CASRTDTRNTEAFF. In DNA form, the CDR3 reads TGTGCCAGCCGAACGGACACGCGGAACACTGAAGCTTTCTTT.

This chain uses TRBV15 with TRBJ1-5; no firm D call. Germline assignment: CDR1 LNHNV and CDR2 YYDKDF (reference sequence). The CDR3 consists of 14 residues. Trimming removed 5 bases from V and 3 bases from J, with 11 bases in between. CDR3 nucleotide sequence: TGTGCCACCAGCGACGGTTCCTTCAATCAGCCCCAGCATTTT. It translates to CATSDGSFNQPQHF.

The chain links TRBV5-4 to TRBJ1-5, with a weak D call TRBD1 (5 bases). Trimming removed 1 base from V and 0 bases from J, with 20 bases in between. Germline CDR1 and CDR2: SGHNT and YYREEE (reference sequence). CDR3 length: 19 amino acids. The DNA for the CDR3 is TGTGCCAGCAGCTTGAGGAACGCCAAGGGGAAGGATAGCAATCAGCCCCAGCATTTT. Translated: CASSLRNAKGKDSNQPQHF.

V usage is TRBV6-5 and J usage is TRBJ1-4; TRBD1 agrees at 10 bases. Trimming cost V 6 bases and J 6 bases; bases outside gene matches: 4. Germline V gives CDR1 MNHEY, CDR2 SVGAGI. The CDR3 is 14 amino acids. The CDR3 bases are TGTGCCAGCAGGCCGACAGGGGGCTATGAAAAACTGTTTTTT. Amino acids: CASRPTGGYEKLFF.

CDR3 in amino acids: CASSYLNPGQENYGYTF. The CDR3 nucleotides are TGTGCCAGCAGTTACTTGAATCCGGGACAGGAAAACTATGGCTACACCTTC. The chain employs TRBV27 and TRBJ1-2; TRBD1 agrees at 8 bases. The germline gives CDR1 MNHEY, CDR2 SMNVEV (reference sequence). V gave up 4 bases and J gave up 2 bases; unmatched junction bases: 12. This CDR3 region has 17 residues.

The CDR3 is CAWSVGFGNTEAFF. The CDR3 DNA reads TGTGCCTGGAGTGTAGGGTTTGGGAACACTGAAGCTTTCTTT. The chain employs TRBV30 and TRBJ1-1; the D is unclear. This CDR3 contains 14 residues. Germline V gene sequence: CDR1 GTSNPN, CDR2 SVGIG (reference sequence). With 0 bases removed from V and 1 base from J, the gap between germline ends came to 9 bases. The full variable domain, its missing parts supplied by reference TRBV30 and TRBJ1-1, is SQTIHQWPATLVQPVGSPLSLECTVEGTSNPNLYWYRQAAGRGLQLLFYSVGIGQISSEVPQNLSASRPQDRQFILSSKKLLLSDSGFYLCAWSVGFGNTEAFFGQGTRLTVV.

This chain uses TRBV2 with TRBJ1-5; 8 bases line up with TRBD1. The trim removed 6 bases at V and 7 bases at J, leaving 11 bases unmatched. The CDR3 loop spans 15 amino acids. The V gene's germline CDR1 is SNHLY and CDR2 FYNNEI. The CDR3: CASRYGQGISQPQHF. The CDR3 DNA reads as TGTGCCAGCAGATACGGACAGGGTATTAGCCAGCCCCAGCATTTT. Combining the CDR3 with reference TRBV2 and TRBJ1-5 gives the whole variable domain EPEVTQTPSHQVTQMGQEVILRCVPISNHLYFYWYRQILGQKVEFLVSFYNNEISEKSEIFDDQFSVERPDGSNFTLKIRSTKLEDSAMYFCASRYGQGISQPQHFGDGTRLSIL.

The CDR3 spells CASSLNGQGNEQFF. The CDR3 region has the DNA TGTGCCAGCAGCTTAAATGGACAGGGGAATGAGCAGTTCTTC. The chain combines TRBV7-6 with TRBJ2-1, with 9 bases identical to TRBD1. Looked up from germline, CDR1 is SGHVS and CDR2 is FNYEAQ. The CDR3 has 14 residues. V lost 2 bases, J lost 7 bases, and 3 bases stayed unmatched.

The CDR3 sequence: CASSIRTGSGNTEAFF. As DNA, the CDR3 is TGTGCCAGCAGCATCAGGACAGGTTCGGGGAACACTGAAGCTTTCTTT. V is TRBV9 and J is TRBJ1-1; TRBD1 agrees at 7 bases. There are 16 residues in the CDR3. Trimming at V came to 4 bases and at J to 1 base, leaving 10 bases not matched to a gene. CDR1 is SGDLS and CDR2 is YYNGEE in the germline V gene.

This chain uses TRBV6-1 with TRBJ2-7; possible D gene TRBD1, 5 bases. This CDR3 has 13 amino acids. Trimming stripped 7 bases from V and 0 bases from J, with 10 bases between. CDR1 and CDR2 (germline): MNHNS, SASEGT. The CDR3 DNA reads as TGTGCCAGCATAGACAGTTACTCCTACGAGCAGTACTTC. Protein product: CASIDSYSYEQYF.

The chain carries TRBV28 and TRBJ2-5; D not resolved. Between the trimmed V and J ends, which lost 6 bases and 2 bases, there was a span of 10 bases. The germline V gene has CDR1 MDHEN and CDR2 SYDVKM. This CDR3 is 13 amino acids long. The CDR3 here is CASSSTEQETQYF. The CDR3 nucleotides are TGTGCCAGCAGCTCTACAGAGCAAGAGACCCAGTACTTC.

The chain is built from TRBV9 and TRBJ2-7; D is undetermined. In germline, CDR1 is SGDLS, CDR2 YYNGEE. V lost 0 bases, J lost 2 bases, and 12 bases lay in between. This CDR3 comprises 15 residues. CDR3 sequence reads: CASSVASAGTYEQYF. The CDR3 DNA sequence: TGTGCCAGCAGCGTAGCCTCGGCCGGTACCTACGAGCAGTACTTC.

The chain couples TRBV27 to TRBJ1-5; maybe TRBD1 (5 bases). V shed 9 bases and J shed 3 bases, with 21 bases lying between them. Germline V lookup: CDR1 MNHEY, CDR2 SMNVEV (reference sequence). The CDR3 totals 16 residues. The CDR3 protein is CASSPSAGDFNQPQHF. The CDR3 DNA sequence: TGTGCCAGTTCCCCCTCGGCGGGGGATTTCAATCAGCCCCAGCATTTT.

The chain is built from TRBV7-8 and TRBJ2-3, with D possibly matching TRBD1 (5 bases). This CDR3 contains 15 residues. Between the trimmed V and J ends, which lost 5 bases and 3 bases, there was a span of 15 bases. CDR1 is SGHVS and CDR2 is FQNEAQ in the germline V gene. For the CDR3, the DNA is TGTGCCAGCAGCGCGACAGACCTCGAAACAGATACGCAGTATTTT. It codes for CASSATDLETDTQYF.

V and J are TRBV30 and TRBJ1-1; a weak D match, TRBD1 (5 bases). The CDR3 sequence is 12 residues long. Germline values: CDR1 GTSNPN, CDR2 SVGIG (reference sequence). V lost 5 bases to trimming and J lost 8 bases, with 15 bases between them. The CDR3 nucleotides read TGTGCCTGGGGGGAGATCAGGGACGAAGCTTTCTTT. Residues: CAWGEIRDEAFF.

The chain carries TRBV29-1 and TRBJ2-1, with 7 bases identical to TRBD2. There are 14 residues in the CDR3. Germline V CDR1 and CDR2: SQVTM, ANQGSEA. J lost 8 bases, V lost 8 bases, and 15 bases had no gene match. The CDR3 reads CSSRGGKGVDEQFF. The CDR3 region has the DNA TGCAGCTCTAGGGGAGGGAAGGGTGTCGATGAGCAGTTCTTC.

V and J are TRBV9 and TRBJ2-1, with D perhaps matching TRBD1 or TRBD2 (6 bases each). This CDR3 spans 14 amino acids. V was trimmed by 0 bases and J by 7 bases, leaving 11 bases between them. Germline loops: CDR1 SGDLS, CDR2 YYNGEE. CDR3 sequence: CASSVAGAHNEQFF. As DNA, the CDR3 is TGTGCCAGCAGCGTAGCGGGGGCTCATAATGAGCAGTTCTTC. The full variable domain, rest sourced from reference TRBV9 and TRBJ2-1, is DSGVTQTPKHLITATGQRVTLRCSPRSGDLSVYWYQQSLDQGLQFLIQYYNGEERAKGNILERFSAQQFPDLHSELNLSSLELGDSALYFCASSVAGAHNEQFFGPGTRLTVL.

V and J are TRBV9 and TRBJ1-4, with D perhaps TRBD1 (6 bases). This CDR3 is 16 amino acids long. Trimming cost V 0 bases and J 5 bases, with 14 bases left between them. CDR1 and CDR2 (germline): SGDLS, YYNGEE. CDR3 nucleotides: TGTGCCAGCAGCGTAGTGGACGGGGGACAAAATGAAAAACTGTTTTTT. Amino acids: CASSVVDGGQNEKLFF.

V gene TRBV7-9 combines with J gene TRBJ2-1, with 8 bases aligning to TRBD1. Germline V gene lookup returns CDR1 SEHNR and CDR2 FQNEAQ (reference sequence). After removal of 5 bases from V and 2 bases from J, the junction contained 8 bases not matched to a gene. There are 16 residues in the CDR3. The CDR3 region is CASSPTGQGPYNEQFF. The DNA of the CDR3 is TGTGCCAGCAGCCCCACAGGACAGGGCCCCTACAATGAGCAGTTCTTC. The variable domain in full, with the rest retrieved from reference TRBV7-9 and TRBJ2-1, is DTGVSQNPRHKITKRGQNVTFRCDPISEHNRLYWYRQTLGQGPEFLTYFQNEAQLEKSRLLSDRFSAERPKGSFSTLEIQRTEQGDSAMYLCASSPTGQGPYNEQFFGPGTRLTVL.

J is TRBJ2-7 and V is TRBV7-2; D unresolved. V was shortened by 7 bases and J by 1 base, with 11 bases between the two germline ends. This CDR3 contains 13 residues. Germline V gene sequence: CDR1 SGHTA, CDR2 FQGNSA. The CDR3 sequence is CASNPGWSYEQYF. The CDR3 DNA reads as TGTGCCAGCAACCCCGGTTGGTCCTACGAGCAGTACTTC.

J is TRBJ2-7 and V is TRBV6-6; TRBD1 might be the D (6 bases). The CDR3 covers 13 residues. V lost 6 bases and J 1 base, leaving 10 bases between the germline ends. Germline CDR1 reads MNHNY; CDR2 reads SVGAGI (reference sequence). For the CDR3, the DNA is TGTGCCAGCAGCCTGGACAGATCCTACGAGCAGTACTTC. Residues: CASSLDRSYEQYF.

The CDR3 sequence: CASSHGDLGELFF. The CDR3, as DNA: TGCGCCAGCAGCCACGGAGACTTAGGGGAGCTGTTTTTT. The J gene is TRBJ2-2, the V gene TRBV5-1; D is unresolved. This CDR3 region has 13 residues. Trimming removed 4 bases from V and 8 bases from J, with 12 bases in between. Germline V gene sequence: CDR1 SGHRS, CDR2 YFSETQ.

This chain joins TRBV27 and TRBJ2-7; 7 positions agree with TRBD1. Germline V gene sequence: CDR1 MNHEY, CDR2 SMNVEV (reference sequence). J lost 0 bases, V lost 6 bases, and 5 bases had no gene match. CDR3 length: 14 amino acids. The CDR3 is CASRNTGDSYEQYF. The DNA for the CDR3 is TGTGCCAGCAGAAACACAGGGGACTCCTACGAGCAGTACTTC.